The clone carrying this TCR beta chain has ten or more counts. Each single cDNA molecule received a unique molecular identifier. In TCRdb, the 5' RACE reads were re-called with MiXCR into one record per CDR3 protein. The sample lists 20,000 to 30,000 distinct CDR3 sequences, 5.1% occurring once. These data belong to a study of early T cells in non-severe SARS-CoV-2 infection. Turning to the study itself: Investigators sequenced bulk RNA drawn from unsorted whole blood, and chains remained unpaired.

The length of the CDR3 is 16 residues. Germline CDR1 PRHDT, CDR2 FYEKMQ (reference sequence). V lost 1 base, J lost 4 bases, and 14 bases lay in between. The chain employs TRBV13 and TRBJ2-4, with a possible D match to TRBD1 (5 bases). The TCR originated in an adult who was a healthcare worker with PCR-confirmed SARS-CoV-2 infection or an uninfected control (not recorded which). The sequenced sample consisted of whole blood. The CDR3 here is CASSLDEGRVKNIQYF. The CDR3 DNA reads as TGTGCCAGCAGCTTAGATGAAGGCAGGGTGAAAAACATTCAGTACTTC. Full variable domain (remainder filled in from reference TRBV13 and TRBJ2-4): AAGVIQSPRHLIKEKRETATLKCYPIPRHDTVYWYQQGPGQDPQFLISFYEKMQSDKGSIPDRFSAQQFSDYHSELNMSSLELGDSALYFCASSLDEGRVKNIQYFGAGTRLSVL.